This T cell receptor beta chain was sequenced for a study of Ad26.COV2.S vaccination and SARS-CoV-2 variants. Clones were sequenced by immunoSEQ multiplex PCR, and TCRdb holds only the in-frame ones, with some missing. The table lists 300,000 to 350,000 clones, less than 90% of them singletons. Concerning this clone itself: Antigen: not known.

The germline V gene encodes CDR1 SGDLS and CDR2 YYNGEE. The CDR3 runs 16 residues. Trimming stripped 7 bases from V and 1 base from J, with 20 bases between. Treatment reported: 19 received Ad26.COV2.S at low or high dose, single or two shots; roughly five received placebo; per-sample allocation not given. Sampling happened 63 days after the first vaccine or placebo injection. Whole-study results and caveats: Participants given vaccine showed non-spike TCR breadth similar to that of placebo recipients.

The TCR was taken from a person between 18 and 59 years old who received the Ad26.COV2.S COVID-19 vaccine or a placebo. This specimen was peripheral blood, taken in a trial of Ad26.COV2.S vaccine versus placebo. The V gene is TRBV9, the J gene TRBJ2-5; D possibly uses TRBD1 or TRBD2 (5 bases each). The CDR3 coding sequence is TGTGCCAGCGGGGGAACTCCCTCCCCATCCCAAGAGACCCAGTACTTC. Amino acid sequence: CASGGTPSPSQETQYF.